This TCR beta chain was obtained from a study of response to subunit inactivated influenza vaccine. TCRdb used MiXCR to reprocess the RT-PCR reads, holding one entry per CDR3 protein. The table includes roughly 500,000 distinct CDR3 sequences, 20% to 25% detected once. This CDR3 contains 15 residues. Germline V gene lookup returns CDR1 SGHRS and CDR2 YFSETQ. V gave up 5 bases and J gave up 3 bases; unmatched junction bases: 8. These same data were also listed under a study on T cells expressing NK-cell markers. Turning to that study: Generation of TCR beta cDNA was performed by 5'RACE template switching incorporating UMIs. Sorted CD3+CD56+NKG2C+, CD3+CD56+NKG2C- and CD3+CD56-NKG2C+ T-cell subsets were beta-chain profiled. HCMV serostatus: seven of eight sequenced donors positive, one negative. The CD3+CD56-NKG2C+ fraction of several donors was also led by these clonotypes.

The material sequenced was CD4+ T cells sorted from PBMCs, taken 11 to 12 days after vaccination. J is TRBJ2-7 and V is TRBV5-1; the match to TRBD1 covers 10 bases. The receptor was isolated from a man in his fifties or sixties who received an inactivated influenza vaccine. The CDR3 region has the DNA TGCGCCAGCAGGTTTGACCGGGACAGGGGCTACGAGCAGTACTTC. Translating gives CASRFDRDRGYEQYF.